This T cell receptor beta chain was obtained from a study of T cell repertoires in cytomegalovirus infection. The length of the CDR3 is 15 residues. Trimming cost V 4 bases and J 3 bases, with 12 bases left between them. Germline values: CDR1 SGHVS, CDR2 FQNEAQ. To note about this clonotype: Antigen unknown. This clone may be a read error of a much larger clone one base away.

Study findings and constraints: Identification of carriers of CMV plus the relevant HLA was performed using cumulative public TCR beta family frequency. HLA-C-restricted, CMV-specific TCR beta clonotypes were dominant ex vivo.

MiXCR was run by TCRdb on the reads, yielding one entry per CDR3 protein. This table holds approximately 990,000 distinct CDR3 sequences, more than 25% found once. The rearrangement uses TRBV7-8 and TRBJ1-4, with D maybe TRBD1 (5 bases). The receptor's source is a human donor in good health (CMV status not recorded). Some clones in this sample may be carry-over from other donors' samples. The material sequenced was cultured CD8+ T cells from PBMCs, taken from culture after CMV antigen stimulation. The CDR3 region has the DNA TGTGCCAGCAGCTCAGGGTTGGCCCCTAATGAAAAACTGTTTTTT. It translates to CASSSGLAPNEKLFF.